This T cell receptor (beta chain) was captured in a study of T cell changes during pregnancy in multiple sclerosis. Germline CDR1 reads MNHEY; CDR2 reads SMNVEV (reference sequence). This CDR3 has 18 amino acids. The J segment lost 0 bases and the V segment lost 2 bases, leaving 8 bases of the junction unmatched. The assay was immunoSEQ multiplex PCR, and TCRdb's table has in-frame clones only and misses some. This sample has under 120,000 clones; 80% to 95% occur once, and the top ten carry 3% to 3.5%. The clonotype comes from a female donor with multiple sclerosis, enrolled in a pregnancy study. The chain is built from TRBV27 and TRBJ2-1, with TRBD2 matching over 9 bases. Source: peripheral blood, taken after pregnancy. CDR3 in amino acids: CASSLAGGLSSSYNEQFF. Written as DNA, the CDR3 is TGTGCCAGCAGTTTAGCGGGGGGGTTATCGAGCTCCTACAATGAGCAGTTCTTC.